The T cell receptor (beta chain) under discussion was sequenced for a study of cytomegalovirus exposure and HLA in healthy donors. CDR1 and CDR2 from the germline V gene are SEHNR and FQNEAQ (reference sequence). The CDR3 is made up of 15 amino acids. V was clipped by 3 bases and J by 3 bases; unmatched bases: 4. Researchers ran the PCR with 60 Vbeta and 13 Jbeta primers. Clones were sequenced by immunoSEQ multiplex PCR, and TCRdb holds only the in-frame ones, with some missing. The data contain 99,000 or so clones, approximately 12% of them singletons. The study's findings and limits: The study put 150 or so TCR beta chains on its list as cytomegalovirus-associated. Analysis performed later showed TCR beta chains linked to HLA being more clonally expanded than equally common others.

Points on this clone: Its antigen is still unknown.

The gene calls are TRBV7-9 and TRBJ2-7; 11 nucleotides match TRBD1. The source is a middle-aged man in good health and CMV-seropositive. Material for sequencing was PBMCs. CDR3 DNA: TGTGCCAGCAGCTTTGGGACAGGGGGTATCTACGAGCAGTACTTC. Translation gives CASSFGTGGIYEQYF.